Listed here are 32 T cell receptor beta chains from one sample, sequenced in a study of PD-L1 blockade in urothelial cancer. Specified time point: peripheral blood 6 weeks after treatment start. The table came from immunoSEQ multiplex PCR; TCRdb's copy has only in-frame clones and leaves some out. The sample has 80,000 to 95,000 clones; approximately 82% are singletons. The source material was PBMCs, sampled around atezolizumab (anti-PD-L1) treatment. The receptors originated from a man in his 70s with urothelial cancer.

The chain carries TRBV6-6 and TRBJ1-1; tentatively, D is TRBD1 (5 bases). V lost 2 bases to trimming and J lost 6 bases, with 7 bases between them. The germline CDR1 and CDR2 sequences are MNHNY and SVGAGI (reference sequence). The CDR3 contains 12 residues. CDR3 nucleotide sequence: TGTGCCAGCAGTTACGGAGGGGCTGAAGCTTTCTTT. This translates into CASSYGGAEAFF.

The count of this clone is one. A read error may produce the germline difference seen at one junction end. V gene TRBV7-8 combines with J gene TRBJ1-4; perhaps TRBD1 as D (5 bases). This CDR3 is 15 amino acids long. Germline V lookup: CDR1 SGHVS, CDR2 FQNEAQ. CDR3 nucleotides: TGTGCCAGCAGTTTAGATTCAGGGCGGTTGGGAAAACTGTTTTTT. Translated, it gives CASSLDSGRLGKLFF. Based on the CDR3 plus reference TRBV7-8 and TRBJ1-4, the full variable domain is GAGVSQSPRYKVAKRGQDVALRCDPISGHVSLFWYQQALGQGPEFLTYFQNEAQLDKSGLPSDRFFAERPEGSVSTLKIQRTQQEDSAVYLCASSLDSGRLGKLFFGSGTQLSVL.

The chain employs TRBV11-1 and TRBJ2-3; TRBD2 agrees at 12 bases. This CDR3 comprises 15 residues. Germline lookup yields CDR1 SGHAT and CDR2 FQDESV (reference sequence). Trimming took 5 bases from V and 6 from J; bases not matched to a gene: 6. The CDR3 DNA reads TGTGCCAGCAGCCAACTGGGGACTAGCGGGGATACGCAGTATTTT. Its protein is CASSQLGTSGDTQYF. Using reference TRBV11-1 and TRBJ2-3 for the parts outside the CDR3, the full variable domain is EAEVAQSPRYKITEKSQAVAFWCDPISGHATLYWYRQILGQGPELLVQFQDESVVDDSQLPKDRFSAERLKGVDSTLKIQPAELGDSAMYLCASSQLGTSGDTQYFGPGTRLTVL.

V gene TRBV27 combines with J gene TRBJ2-3; the match to TRBD1 covers 7 bases. Per the germline V gene, CDR1 is MNHEY and CDR2 is SMNVEV (reference sequence). The CDR3 is 14 amino acids. The V and J ends lost 6 bases and 4 bases, in that order; junction bases with no gene match: 7. Written as DNA, the CDR3 is TGTGCCAGCAGACAGGGGACGAATTCAGATACGCAGTATTTT. Translation gives CASRQGTNSDTQYF.

CDR3 nucleotide sequence: TGTGCCAGCACCCCGACTAGATACAATGAGCAGTTCTTC. It translates to CASTPTRYNEQFF. The rearrangement uses TRBV7-2 and TRBJ2-1, with a tentative D call TRBD2 (6 bases). Germline-derived CDR1 and CDR2 are SGHTA and FQGNSA. This CDR3 is 13 amino acids long. V shed 7 bases and J shed 4 bases, with 11 bases lying between them. Looking up the rest from reference TRBV7-2 and TRBJ2-1 gives the full variable domain: GAGVSQSPSNKVTEKGKDVELRCDPISGHTALYWYRQSLGQGLEFLIYFQGNSAPDKSGLPSDRFSAERTGGSVSTLTIQRTQQEDSAVYLCASTPTRYNEQFFGPGTRLTVL.

V is TRBV9 and J is TRBJ2-7; 7 bases map to TRBD1. There are 15 residues in the CDR3. Germline CDR1 SGDLS, CDR2 YYNGEE. Losses at the gene ends were 2 bases for V and 2 bases for J; bases not matched to a gene: 7. The chain's CDR3 is CASSVAGTVTYEQYF. DNA for the CDR3: TGTGCCAGCAGCGTGGCCGGGACAGTAACCTACGAGCAGTACTTC.

The genes are TRBV28 and TRBJ2-7; TRBD1 matches at 7 bases. The CDR3 runs to 14 residues. V lost 5 bases, J lost 2 bases, and 6 bases stayed unmatched. CDR1 is MDHEN, CDR2 SYDVKM, per germline. Here the CDR3 reads CASSPAGTAYEQYF. DNA of the CDR3: TGTGCCAGCAGTCCAGCCGGGACAGCCTACGAGCAGTACTTC. The full variable domain, in which reference TRBV28 and TRBJ2-7 provide the parts outside the CDR3, is DVKVTQSSRYLVKRTGEKVFLECVQDMDHENMFWYRQDPGLGLRLIYFSYDVKMKEKGDIPEGYSVSREKKERFSLILESASTNQTSMYLCASSPAGTAYEQYFGPGTRLTVT.

This clone was recorded only once. The chain employs TRBV19 and TRBJ2-1; D perhaps matches TRBD2 (6 bases). V was pared by 6 bases and J by 1 base, with 13 bases between. Germline lookup yields CDR1 LNHDA and CDR2 SQIVND (reference sequence). The CDR3 contains 15 residues. The CDR3 loop reads CASSSGEASYNEQFF. CDR3 sequence (DNA): TGTGCCAGTAGCTCCGGGGAGGCGTCCTACAATGAGCAGTTCTTC.

The rearrangement joins TRBV19 to TRBJ1-1, with D possibly being TRBD1 (6 bases). CDR3 size: 14 residues. Germline CDR1 LNHDA, CDR2 SQIVND (reference sequence). Trimming pared 7 bases from V and 0 bases from J, leaving 12 bases between. In DNA form, the CDR3 reads TGTGCCAGTACCCACCCAGGGGTGAACACTGAAGCTTTCTTT. The encoded protein is CASTHPGVNTEAFF.

This sequence joins TRBV30 and TRBJ1-4; D possibly corresponds to TRBD1 (6 bases). CDR3 length equals 15 residues. V lost 3 bases to trimming and J lost 2 bases, with 13 bases between them. The germline gives CDR1 GTSNPN, CDR2 SVGIG (reference sequence). Here the CDR3 reads CAWRSRQVTNEKLFF. CDR3 nucleotides: TGTGCCTGGAGATCTCGACAGGTCACTAATGAAAAACTGTTTTTT.

J is TRBJ2-5 and V is TRBV29-1, with D possibly being TRBD2 (6 bases). Per the germline V gene, CDR1 is SQVTM and CDR2 is ANQGSEA. Trimming pared 7 bases from V and 5 bases from J, leaving 14 bases between. CDR3 size: 12 residues. This CDR3 is CSAGDWGETQYF. The DNA of the CDR3 is TGCAGCGCTGGGGACTGGGGGGAGACCCAGTACTTC.

The J gene is TRBJ2-5, the V gene TRBV5-4; 8 nucleotides agree with TRBD1. The CDR3 has 16 amino acids. The germline V gene encodes CDR1 SGHNT and CDR2 YYREEE (reference sequence). V was pared by 4 bases and J by 1 base, with 9 bases of the junction left unmatched. The CDR3 loop reads CASSSTKDRVQETQYF. CDR3 nucleotide sequence: TGTGCCAGCAGCAGTACTAAGGACAGGGTCCAAGAGACCCAGTACTTC.

This clone was counted only a few times. The rearrangement joins TRBV19 to TRBJ1-2; TRBD1 agrees at 8 bases. CDR1 and CDR2 from the germline V gene are LNHDA and SQIVND (reference sequence). The CDR3 has 14 amino acids. V was clipped by 4 bases and J by 4 bases; unmatched bases: 5. The CDR3 here is CASSTRTGSYGYTF. The CDR3 DNA sequence: TGTGCCAGTAGTACTAGGACAGGGAGCTATGGCTACACCTTC.

J is TRBJ2-7 and V is TRBV6-5, with 9 bases fitting TRBD1. The CDR3 runs 14 residues. The J segment lost 5 bases and the V segment lost 6 bases, leaving 8 bases of the junction unmatched. Germline V lookup: CDR1 MNHEY, CDR2 SVGAGI. The CDR3, as DNA: TGTGCCAGCAGACTGGGACAGGGCGTCCACGAGCAGTACTTC. Its translation is CASRLGQGVHEQYF.

The CDR3 nucleotides are TGTGCCAGCAGCCGAACAGGGGGCAGCAATCAGCCCCAGCATTTT. Protein product: CASSRTGGSNQPQHF. The chain combines TRBV11-2 with TRBJ1-5, with 9 bases fitting TRBD1. CDR3 length: 15 amino acids. Germline V gene lookup returns CDR1 SGHAT and CDR2 FQNNGV. V shed 5 bases, J shed 1 base, and the junction held 3 bases outside the gene matches.

This sequence joins TRBV11-1 and TRBJ1-3; no firm D call. Trimming stripped 3 bases from V and 4 bases from J, with 7 bases between. This CDR3 comprises 13 residues. Germline loops: CDR1 SGHAT, CDR2 FQDESV (reference sequence). The CDR3 sequence: CASSFGSGNTIYF. CDR3 sequence (DNA): TGTGCCAGCAGCTTCGGGTCAGGAAACACCATATATTTT.

This sequence joins TRBV5-4 and TRBJ1-2, with 7 bases matching TRBD1. The trim removed 1 base at V and 6 bases at J, leaving 12 bases unmatched. CDR1 and CDR2 from the germline V gene are SGHNT and YYREEE (reference sequence). The CDR3 contains 16 residues. The CDR3 DNA follows: TGTGCCAGCAGCTTGCACTCCGGGACAGTGAGAAATGGCTACACCTTC. It encodes CASSLHSGTVRNGYTF. Drawing the rest from reference TRBV5-4 and TRBJ1-2, the complete variable domain is ETGVTQSPTHLIKTRGQQVTLRCSSQSGHNTVSWYQQALGQGPQFIFQYYREEENGRGNFPPRFSGLQFPNYSSELNVNALELDDSALYLCASSLHSGTVRNGYTFGSGTRLTVV.

The genes are TRBV19 and TRBJ1-2, with 7 nucleotides matching TRBD1. CDR3 length equals 14 residues. V dropped 5 bases and J dropped 4; count of bases not matched to a gene: 7. Germline CDR1 LNHDA, CDR2 SQIVND (reference sequence). The CDR3 loop reads CASSPPRGSYGYTF. The CDR3 DNA is TGTGCCAGTAGTCCCCCCAGGGGGAGCTATGGCTACACCTTC.

The chain couples TRBV9 to TRBJ2-1; TRBD2 matches 7 bases. The CDR3 runs 15 residues. V trimming: 0 bases; J trimming: 2 bases; junction bases outside the gene matches: 2. CDR1 SGDLS and CDR2 YYNGEE come from the germline V gene. As DNA, the CDR3 is TGTGCCAGCAGCGTAGCTGGGACTACCTACAATGAGCAGTTCTTC. Translating gives CASSVAGTTYNEQFF.

This chain joins TRBV7-3 and TRBJ2-1, with 9 bases that match TRBD2. The CDR3 length is 15 residues. V lost 2 bases and J lost 3; bases outside the gene matches: 2. Germline V gene data show CDR1 as SGHTA and CDR2 as FQGTGA. The CDR3 loop reads CASSLASGNYNEQFF. The CDR3 nucleotides read TGTGCCAGCAGCTTAGCTAGCGGGAACTACAATGAGCAGTTCTTC.

This clone was counted once. This chain joins TRBV6-1 and TRBJ2-7; possible D gene TRBD1, 7 bases. Germline V gene lookup returns CDR1 MNHNS and CDR2 SASEGT. V lost 8 bases and J 5 bases, leaving 22 bases between the germline ends. This CDR3 spans 15 amino acids. This chain's CDR3 is CASGSGGQGSDEQYF. CDR3 DNA: TGTGCCAGCGGGTCAGGGGGGCAGGGAAGCGACGAGCAGTACTTC.

This clone was recorded only once. The rearrangement links TRBV7-2 to TRBJ2-7; TRBD1 aligns across 7 bases. V shed 5 bases, J shed 0 bases, and the junction held 4 bases outside the gene matches. The CDR3 sequence is 14 residues long. Germline V gene data show CDR1 as SGHTA and CDR2 as FQGNSA. Here the CDR3 DNA reads TGTGCCAGCAGCCCGGACAGGACCTCCTACGAGCAGTACTTC. This encodes CASSPDRTSYEQYF.

The chain employs TRBV4-3 and TRBJ1-1, with D possibly matching TRBD1 (6 bases). V shed 5 bases and J shed 1 base, with 17 bases lying between them. This CDR3 region has 16 residues. Germline V gene lookup returns CDR1 LGHNA and CDR2 YSLEER. CDR3 amino acids: CASSTRARGPNTEAFF. The DNA for the CDR3 is TGCGCCAGCAGCACGCGAGCCAGGGGTCCGAACACTGAAGCTTTCTTT.

V and J are TRBV15 and TRBJ2-1; D may be TRBD2 (6 bases). This CDR3 is 14 amino acids long. Germline values: CDR1 LNHNV, CDR2 YYDKDF (reference sequence). Trimming took off 5 bases at V and 7 bases at J, with 15 bases between the two ends. The CDR3 sequence: CATSFRDSLNEQFF. CDR3 nucleotide sequence: TGTGCCACCAGCTTTCGGGACTCCTTGAATGAGCAGTTCTTC.

In DNA form, the CDR3 reads TGTGCCAGCAGCTCCAGGAAACTCTTATACGAGCAGTACTTC. It encodes CASSSRKLLYEQYF. This chain links TRBV7-9 with TRBJ2-7; D gene ambiguous. CDR3 length: 14 amino acids. Germline assignment: CDR1 SEHNR and CDR2 FQNEAQ (reference sequence). The V end was cut by 4 bases, the J end by 4 bases, with 14 bases between.

The gene calls are TRBV7-8 and TRBJ2-7; the match to TRBD1 covers 8 bases. The V segment lost 2 bases and the J segment 3 bases; nucleotides outside the gene matches: 3. From germline, CDR1 is SGHVS and CDR2 FQNEAQ. The CDR3 totals 14 residues. The DNA for the CDR3 is TGTGCCAGCAGCTTAAGGACAGGGCACTACGAGCAGTACTTC. Translation gives CASSLRTGHYEQYF.

The J gene is TRBJ1-5, the V gene TRBV15, with D perhaps matching TRBD1 (5 bases). CDR1 and CDR2 from the germline V gene are LNHNV and YYDKDF (reference sequence). Deletions cut 3 bases from V and 4 bases from J, with 13 bases between. This CDR3 contains 15 residues. The CDR3 DNA follows: TGTGCCACCAGCAGTGATGTGGGGCTTAATCAGCCCCAGCATTTT. Its translation: CATSSDVGLNQPQHF.

This sequence joins TRBV6-6 and TRBJ2-3, with 8 bases lining up with TRBD2. The CDR3 totals 16 residues. Trimming cost V 6 bases and J 6 bases; bases outside gene matches: 14. From germline, CDR1 is MNHNY and CDR2 SVGAGI (reference sequence). Written as DNA, the CDR3 is TGTGCCAGCAGCCCAGGGCGGGGGGCAGAAGCGGATACGCAGTATTTT. As protein: CASSPGRGAEADTQYF.

J is TRBJ2-7 and V is TRBV2; D ambiguous. V was pared by 4 bases and J by 0 bases, with 10 bases between. The CDR3 length is 14 residues. CDR1 is SNHLY, CDR2 FYNNEI, per germline. CDR3 in amino acids: CASSGHKSSYEQYF. The CDR3 nucleotides read TGTGCCAGCAGTGGCCACAAAAGCTCCTACGAGCAGTACTTC.

This chain joins TRBV10-3 and TRBJ2-6, with TRBD1 matching over 7 bases. CDR1 and CDR2 from the germline V gene are ENHRY and SYGVKD. The CDR3 runs 17 residues. V was clipped by 4 bases and J by 0 bases; unmatched bases: 6. Here the CDR3 reads CAISGRGQFSGANVLTF. CDR3 nucleotide sequence: TGTGCCATCAGTGGTCGGGGACAGTTCTCTGGGGCCAACGTCCTGACTTTC.

This rearrangement joins TRBV10-3 to TRBJ2-6, with D possibly matching TRBD2 (5 bases). Germline-derived CDR1 and CDR2 are ENHRY and SYGVKD. CDR3 length equals 15 residues. Trimming stripped 4 bases from V and 6 bases from J, with 13 bases between. This CDR3 reads CAISGRRMEANVLTF. CDR3 DNA sequence: TGTGCCATCAGTGGCCGGAGGATGGAGGCCAACGTCCTGACTTTC.

V is TRBV25-1 and J is TRBJ2-2; weak D call: TRBD1 (6 bases). The germline V gene encodes CDR1 MGHDK and CDR2 SYGVNS. V lost 5 bases, J lost 6 bases, and 10 bases lay in between. The CDR3 is 13 amino acids. The CDR3 loop is CASSSAGAGELFF. In DNA form, the CDR3 reads TGTGCCAGCAGTTCTGCAGGGGCCGGGGAGCTGTTTTTT.